This T cell receptor beta chain was sequenced for a study of blood T cell repertoires in COVID-19. Study overall: Samples taken during acute and convalescent COVID-19 were collected in the United States, Italy and Spain. Sample material is recorded as cDNA or gDNA derived from T cells, B-cell-depleted T cells, or PBMCs.

Authors' analysis steps: Reference gene primer amplification gave nucleated cell count estimates. Using immunoSEQ multiplex PCR, the repertoire was profiled, and TCRdb retains in-frame clones only, with some absent. Clonal size and the V and J genes are those of that table, whereas D and trimming came from the DNA. The table lists about 210,000 clones, 75% to 90% of them singletons. Looked up from germline, CDR1 is SGDLS and CDR2 is YYNGEE. V shed 3 bases and J 3 bases; nucleotides not matched to a gene: 9. This CDR3 has 16 residues. The specimen sequenced was peripheral blood. The origin of this receptor is a middle-aged man with acute or convalescent COVID-19. The chain uses TRBV9 and TRBJ2-3; 8 positions match TRBD1. The CDR3 sequence is CASSGPGQGATDTQYF. As DNA, the CDR3 is TGTGCCAGCAGCGGACCAGGACAGGGAGCTACAGATACGCAGTATTTT.